The 18 T cell receptor beta chains below all came from one sample that was sequenced in a study of CD8 T cells in ankylosing spondylitis (TCRdb year 2017). Library preparation used 5' RACE. TCRdb records Illumina HiSeq 2500 as the sequencer. Clones were called with MiXCR by TCRdb after fastp trimmed the public reads at Q25, and only in-frame beta chains were retained. For every CDR3 protein sequence, its rows merge into one entry that carries the most common genes and DNA. This sample lists about 69,000 distinct CDR3 sequences; about 5% were detected once. About 2% of the sample comes from the top ten. The sequenced sample was blood, either unsorted or a sorted T cell fraction (not recorded which). The receptors derive from a male donor with ankylosing spondylitis or in good health (not recorded which).

This clonotype was observed at least ten times. This chain links TRBV5-1 with TRBJ1-6; 8 bases fit TRBD1. Germline V gene sequence: CDR1 SGHRS, CDR2 YFSETQ. This CDR3 comprises 14 residues. V gave up 4 bases and J gave up 8 bases; unmatched junction bases: 5. The CDR3 region has the DNA TGCGCCAGCAGCCAGGACAGGGACGATTCACCCCTCCACTTT. It yields the protein CASSQDRDDSPLHF.

The chain is built from TRBV5-1 and TRBJ2-7, with D perhaps matching TRBD1 (5 bases). Germline assignment: CDR1 SGHRS and CDR2 YFSETQ. This CDR3 comprises 14 residues. Between the trimmed V and J ends, which lost 0 bases and 2 bases, there was a span of 9 bases. The CDR3 reads CASSLEDTTYEQYF. CDR3 bases: TGCGCCAGCAGCTTGGAGGACACAACCTACGAGCAGTACTTC.

This clonotype was detected many times. The chain recombines TRBV5-8 with TRBJ2-1, with D possibly TRBD2 on 6 matching bases. Trimming cost V 5 bases and J 7 bases, with 13 bases left between them. CDR3 length: 13 amino acids. Germline values: CDR1 SGHTS, CDR2 YDEGEE. CDR3 nucleotide sequence: TGTGCCAGCAGTCAGACGGGGGAGAATGAGCAGTTCTTC. It specifies CASSQTGENEQFF.

This clonotype was observed many times. V is TRBV4-1 and J is TRBJ2-3; 9 bases agree with TRBD2. CDR3 length: 17 residues. Per germline, CDR1 MGHRA and CDR2 YSYEKL. With 5 bases clipped from V and 5 bases from J, the junction kept 14 bases outside the gene matches. This CDR3 is CASSYSDPSGEGDTQYF. In DNA, the CDR3 is TGCGCCAGCAGCTACTCCGACCCTAGCGGGGAAGGAGATACGCAGTATTTT.

This clonotype was observed at least ten times. Written as DNA, the CDR3 is TGTGCCAGCAGTGCCCTGGGACAGGGGGCAAGGCCCCAGCATTTT. It codes for CASSALGQGARPQHF. The chain joins TRBV28 to TRBJ1-5, with 12 bases lining up with TRBD1. The CDR3 length is 15 residues. The germline CDR1 and CDR2 sequences are MDHEN and SYDVKM. The V segment lost 5 bases and the J segment 9 bases; nucleotides outside the gene matches: 8.

This clonotype was observed at least ten times. The V and J genes are TRBV20-1 and TRBJ2-3; weak D call: TRBD2 (6 bases). The germline CDR1 and CDR2 sequences are DFQATT and SNEGSKA (reference sequence). There are 14 residues in the CDR3. The V end was cut by 6 bases, the J end by 2 bases, with 15 bases between. CDR3 sequence: CSALRTTSTDTQYF. Here the CDR3 DNA reads TGCAGTGCCCTTAGGACTACTTCCACAGATACGCAGTATTTT.

This clonotype has ten or more counts. The chain joins TRBV28 to TRBJ1-6; D gene unclear. V lost 6 bases and J 0 bases, leaving 9 bases between the germline ends. CDR3 size: 15 residues. Germline V lookup: CDR1 MDHEN, CDR2 SYDVKM. The CDR3 protein is CASSDRSSYNSPLHF. CDR3 bases: TGTGCCAGCAGCGATAGAAGCTCCTATAATTCACCCCTCCACTTT.

This clonotype was detected ten times or more. The chain employs TRBV19 and TRBJ1-1, with unresolved D. V shed 3 bases and J shed 5 bases, with 7 bases lying between them. Germline V lookup: CDR1 LNHDA, CDR2 SQIVND (reference sequence). This CDR3 region has 12 residues. The CDR3 region has the DNA TGTGCCAGTAGTATCCCGGGGACTGAAGCTTTCTTT. This codes for CASSIPGTEAFF.

This clonotype occurred many times. V gene TRBV5-1 combines with J gene TRBJ1-1; the D is unclear. Germline-derived CDR1 and CDR2 are SGHRS and YFSETQ. This CDR3 is built from 16 residues. Trimming took 4 bases from V and 0 from J, leaving 16 bases between them. In DNA, the CDR3 is TGCGCCAGCAGCCTCGGACCGCGTTCTATGAACACTGAAGCTTTCTTT. Residues: CASSLGPRSMNTEAFF. Combining the CDR3 with reference TRBV5-1 and TRBJ1-1 gives the whole variable domain KAGVTQTPRYLIKTRGQQVTLSCSPISGHRSVSWYQQTPGQGLQFLFEYFSETQRNKGNFPGRFSGRQFSNSRSEMNVSTLELGDSALYLCASSLGPRSMNTEAFFGQGTRLTVV.

This clonotype has ten or more counts. The chain carries TRBV6-1 and TRBJ2-5; the D gene is possibly TRBD1 (6 bases). Trimming shortened V by 7 bases and J by 2 bases, and 14 bases separated the two germline ends. The CDR3 runs to 14 residues. CDR1 MNHNS and CDR2 SASEGT come from the germline V gene. CDR3 amino acids: CASKSGQLQETQYF. CDR3 bases: TGTGCCAGCAAGAGCGGACAGCTACAAGAGACCCAGTACTTC.

Ten or more counts support this clonotype. CDR3 coding DNA: TGCGCCAGCAGCCAAGACTATCTGGGGGCTCGGGGCTACACCTTC. It translates to CASSQDYLGARGYTF. The chain uses TRBV4-3 and TRBJ1-2, with TRBD1 as a possible D gene (6 bases). The CDR3 contains 15 residues. Trimming cost V 0 bases and J 8 bases, with 16 bases left between them. Germline lookup yields CDR1 LGHNA and CDR2 YSLEER.

The sample holds many counts of this clonotype. This chain links TRBV7-9 with TRBJ2-1; weak D call: TRBD1 (5 bases). The CDR3 length is 15 residues. Deletions cut 1 base from V and 4 bases from J, with 11 bases between. Germline V gene sequence: CDR1 SEHNR, CDR2 FQNEAQ (reference sequence). CDR3 sequence (DNA): TGTGCCAGCAGCTTAGGCAGGGCCGCTTACAATGAGCAGTTCTTC. Translating it yields CASSLGRAAYNEQFF.

In its sample, this clonotype was seen many times. V usage is TRBV7-2 and J usage is TRBJ1-4, with no clear D. The CDR3 extends over 13 amino acids. Germline assignment: CDR1 SGHTA and CDR2 FQGNSA. V lost 8 bases, J lost 7 bases, and 14 bases lay in between. For the CDR3, the DNA is TGTGCCAGCCGCCGGCAGAGCGGTGAAAAACTGTTTTTT. Amino acid sequence: CASRRQSGEKLFF.

In this sample, this clonotype turned up a few times. V and J are TRBV11-2 and TRBJ2-2; D might be TRBD2 (6 bases). CDR1 is SGHAT and CDR2 is FQNNGV in the germline V gene. Trimming pared 5 bases from V and 1 base from J, leaving 8 bases between. The CDR3 length is 14 residues. The DNA for the CDR3 is TGTGCCAGCAGCCCGGGGGTGAACACCGGGGAGCTGTTTTTT. This translates into CASSPGVNTGELFF.

The sample holds many counts of this clonotype. The chain joins TRBV10-3 to TRBJ2-7; 8 bases line up with TRBD1. Germline assignment: CDR1 ENHRY and CDR2 SYGVKD. V dropped 6 bases and J dropped 0; count of bases not matched to a gene: 4. The length of the CDR3 is 14 residues. The chain's CDR3 is CAIRGQGISYEQYF. CDR3 DNA: TGTGCCATCAGAGGACAGGGAATCTCCTACGAGCAGTACTTC.

This clonotype was found once. Lacking the conserved final phenylalanine or tryptophan, this CDR3 likely reflects a read error. V and J are TRBV20-1 and TRBJ2-5; a weak D match, TRBD1 (6 bases). The CDR3 sequence is 14 residues long. From germline, CDR1 is DFQATT and CDR2 SNEGSKA (reference sequence). Trimming cost V 2 bases and J 8 bases, with 18 bases left between them. The DNA for the CDR3 is TGCAGTGCTAGATGGACAGCTCAAGAGGGCACCCAGTACGGC. Its translation: CSARWTAQEGTQYG.

This clonotype was detected ten times or more. This chain uses TRBV12-3 or TRBV12-4 with TRBJ2-1; 9 nucleotides align to TRBD1. Trimming cost V 5 bases and J 9 bases; bases outside gene matches: 14. There are 16 residues in the CDR3. CDR3 in DNA: TGTGCCAGCAGTGACCTCCCGGGACAGGGTTCGGGTGAGCAGTTCTTC. Protein: CASSDLPGQGSGEQFF.

This clonotype appeared many times. This sequence joins TRBV6-5 and TRBJ1-4, with D possibly TRBD1 on 6 matching bases. This CDR3 is built from 14 residues. V was clipped by 2 bases and J by 6 bases, with 10 bases between them. Germline CDR1 and CDR2: MNHEY and SVGAGI. CDR3 region: CASSYMTGDEKLFF. The CDR3, as DNA: TGTGCCAGCAGTTACATGACAGGAGATGAAAAACTGTTTTTT.